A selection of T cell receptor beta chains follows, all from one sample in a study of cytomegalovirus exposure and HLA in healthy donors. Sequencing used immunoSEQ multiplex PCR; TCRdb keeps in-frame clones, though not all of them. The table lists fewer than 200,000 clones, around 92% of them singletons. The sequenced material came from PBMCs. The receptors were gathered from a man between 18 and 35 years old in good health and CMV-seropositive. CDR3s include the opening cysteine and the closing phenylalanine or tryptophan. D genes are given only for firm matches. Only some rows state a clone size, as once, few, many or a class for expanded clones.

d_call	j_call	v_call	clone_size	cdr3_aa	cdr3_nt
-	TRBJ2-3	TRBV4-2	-	CASSQDGGRSVADTQYF	TGTGCCAGCAGCCAAGATGGAGGTCGGAGTGTGGCAGATACGCAGTATTTT
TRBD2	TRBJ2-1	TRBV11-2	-	CASSTSGHIMGNEQFF	TGTGCCAGCAGTACTAGCGGGCACATCATGGGGAATGAGCAGTTCTTC
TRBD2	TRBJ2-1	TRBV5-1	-	CASSLSTSGNNEQFF	TGCGCCAGCAGCTTATCCACTAGCGGGAACAATGAGCAGTTCTTC
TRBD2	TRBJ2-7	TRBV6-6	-	CASRTSAGVSYEQYF	TGTGCCAGCAGGACTTCTGCGGGAGTGTCCTACGAGCAGTACTTC
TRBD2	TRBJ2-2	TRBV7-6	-	CASSLVRGRAGELFF	TGTGCCAGCAGCTTAGTTCGCGGGAGGGCCGGGGAGCTGTTTTTT
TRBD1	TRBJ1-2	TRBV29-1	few	CSVDNPDRGVSYGYTF	TGCAGCGTTGACAACCCTGACAGGGGTGTTAGCTATGGCTACACCTTC
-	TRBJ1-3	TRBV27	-	CASSLSTGTAGNTIYF	TGTGCCAGCAGTTTATCGACAGGTACTGCTGGAAACACCATATATTTT
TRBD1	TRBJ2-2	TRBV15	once	CATSKGTGDTGELFF	TGTGCCACCAGCAAAGGGACAGGAGACACCGGGGAGCTGTTTTTT
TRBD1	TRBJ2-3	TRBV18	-	CASSSTGGGSSSDTQYF	TGTGCCAGCTCATCGACAGGGGGCGGCTCCTCATCTGATACGCAGTATTTT
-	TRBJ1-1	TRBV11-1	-	CASSQLGPDRAFF	TGTGCCAGCAGCCAACTGGGGCCCGACAGGGCTTTCTTT
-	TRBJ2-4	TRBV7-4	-	CASSLEGSGTTKNIQYF	TGTGCCAGCAGCTTAGAGGGGAGCGGGACAACCAAAAACATTCAGTACTTC
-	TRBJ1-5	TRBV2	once	CASSPRGMQPQHF	TGTGCCAGCAGCCCCAGGGGAATGCAGCCCCAGCATTTT
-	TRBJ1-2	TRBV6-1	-	CASSVWGNYGYTF	TGTGCCAGCAGTGTTTGGGGCAACTATGGCTACACCTTC
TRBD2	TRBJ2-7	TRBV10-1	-	CASRPGPGLAGGPHEQYF	TGCGCCAGCAGGCCCGGCCCGGGACTAGCGGGAGGGCCTCACGAGCAGTACTTC
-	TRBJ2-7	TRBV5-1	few	CASSSGLATYEQYF	TGCGCCAGCAGCTCTGGACTCGCGACCTACGAGCAGTACTTC
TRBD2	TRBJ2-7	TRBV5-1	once	CASSRTSGSTEQYF	TGCGCCAGCAGCCGGACTAGCGGGAGTACCGAGCAGTACTTC
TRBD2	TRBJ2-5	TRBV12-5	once	CASAWEGLETQYF	TGTGCTAGTGCATGGGAGGGTTTAGAGACCCAGTACTTC
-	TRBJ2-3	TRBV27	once	CASSGPGPDTQYF	TGTGCCAGCAGCGGTCCAGGGCCCGATACGCAGTATTTT
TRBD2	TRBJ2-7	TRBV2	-	CASSEGTSGRVEQYF	TGTGCCAGCAGTGAAGGGACTAGCGGGAGGGTTGAGCAGTACTTC
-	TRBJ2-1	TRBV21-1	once	CASGLESNEQFF	TGTGCCAGCGGGCTTGAGTCGAATGAGCAGTTCTTC
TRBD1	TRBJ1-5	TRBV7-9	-	CASSLGTGPQHF	TGTGCCAGCAGCCTTGGGACAGGCCCCCAGCATTTT
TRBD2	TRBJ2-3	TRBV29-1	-	CSGSPTSGNTDTQYF	TGCAGCGGCTCACCGACTAGCGGGAACACAGATACGCAGTATTTT
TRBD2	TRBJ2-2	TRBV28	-	CASSFPSGRTGELFF	TGTGCCAGCAGTTTCCCTAGCGGGAGGACCGGGGAGCTGTTTTTT
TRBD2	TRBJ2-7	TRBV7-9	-	CASTNKRKGLAREQYF	TGTGCCAGCACTAATAAACGTAAGGGACTAGCGAGGGAGCAGTACTTC
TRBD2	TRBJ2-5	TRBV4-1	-	CASSQDSGRKRKYQETQYF	TGCGCCAGCAGCCAAGATTCCGGGAGGAAGAGAAAGTACCAAGAGACCCAGTACTTC
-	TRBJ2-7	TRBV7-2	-	CASSLVQGTSYGQYF	TGTGCCAGCAGCTTAGTCCAGGGGACCTCCTACGGGCAGTACTTC
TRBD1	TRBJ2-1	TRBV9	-	CASSGTGTGGLNEQFF	TGTGCCAGCAGCGGAACCGGGACAGGGGGTCTCAATGAGCAGTTCTTC
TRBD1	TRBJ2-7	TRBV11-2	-	CASSSGTGTYEQYF	TGTGCCAGCAGCTCCGGGACAGGGACCTACGAGCAGTACTTC
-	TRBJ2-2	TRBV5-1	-	CASSINRVGNTGELFF	TGCGCCAGCAGCATAAACAGGGTTGGGAACACCGGGGAGCTGTTTTTT
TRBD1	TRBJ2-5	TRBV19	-	CASSPGGETQYF	TGTGCCAGTAGTCCAGGGGGAGAGACCCAGTACTTC
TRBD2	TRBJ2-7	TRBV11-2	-	CASSLGLAGSEQYF	TGTGCCAGCAGCTTAGGACTAGCGGGCAGCGAGCAGTACTTC
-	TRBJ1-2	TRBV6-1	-	CASSEVVRDYGYTF	TGTGCCAGCAGTGAAGTTGTCAGGGACTATGGCTACACCTTC
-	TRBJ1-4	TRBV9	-	CASSVGPVPVEKLFF	TGTGCCAGCAGCGTGGGCCCGGTGCCGGTTGAAAAACTGTTTTTT
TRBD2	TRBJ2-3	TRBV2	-	CASSSTSGRGGTQYF	TGTGCCAGCAGTTCGACTAGCGGGAGGGGGGGTACGCAGTATTTT
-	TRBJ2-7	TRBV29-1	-	CSVRVLGEQYF	TGCAGCGTTCGGGTCCTTGGCGAGCAGTACTTC
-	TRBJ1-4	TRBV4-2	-	CASSQDLPVSGEKLFF	TGTGCCAGCAGCCAAGATCTTCCGGTGAGCGGTGAAAAACTGTTTTTT
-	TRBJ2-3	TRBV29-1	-	CSVEGGTEGSTQYF	TGCAGCGTTGAAGGAGGGACTGAAGGCTCTACGCAGTATTTT
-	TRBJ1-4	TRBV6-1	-	CASWPGAQWEKLFF	TGTGCCAGCTGGCCAGGGGCCCAGTGGGAAAAACTGTTTTTT
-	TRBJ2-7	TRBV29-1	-	CSVGSLAEQYF	TGCAGCGTTGGGTCCCTGGCTGAGCAGTACTTC
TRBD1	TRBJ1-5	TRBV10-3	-	CAISDSGTGNQPQHF	TGTGCCATCAGTGATTCCGGGACAGGCAATCAGCCCCAGCATTTT
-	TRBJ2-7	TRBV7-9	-	CASSLALAVPYEQYF	TGTGCCAGCAGCTTAGCCCTGGCCGTACCCTACGAGCAGTACTTC